This T cell receptor beta chain comes out of a study of CD8+CD57+ T cells in acquired aplastic anemia. Whole-study findings and limits: Shared by patients and controls, just under 30 CD8+ CDR3s were abundant in patients.

This CDR3 has 15 amino acids. Trimming took 4 bases from V and 4 from J; bases not matched to a gene: 6. Germline V gene sequence: CDR1 SGHTA, CDR2 FQGTGA. Genomic DNA constituted the template upon which TCR beta VDJ and CDR3 profiling was performed. TCRdb re-called the reads through MiXCR, storing one row per CDR3 protein. The sample contains 150,000 to 200,000 distinct CDR3 sequences, 55% to 70% of which appear only once. On this clonotype: Its antigen remains unknown.

The chain combines TRBV7-3 with TRBJ2-3; 9 nucleotides agree with TRBD1. Sequencing used sorted CD4+, CD8+, or CD8+CD57+ T cells (not recorded which) from PBMCs. This TCR came from a human donor in good health. CDR3 nucleotides: TGTGCCAGCAGCTCCCAACAGGGGGCGGCAGATACGCAGTATTTT. Its protein product is CASSSQQGAADTQYF.